The rows below give T cell receptor beta chains drawn from one sample of a study of blood T cells in healthy people across ages. In TCRdb, the 5' RACE reads were re-called with MiXCR into one record per CDR3 protein. This table holds 980,000 or so distinct CDR3 sequences, about 48% found once. Sequencing input: blood. The receptors were sampled from a man between 25 and 39 years old in good health. The CDR3 runs from the conserved cysteine through the conserved F or W. Each record gives: V gene, D gene, CDR3 length, J gene, clone size, CDR3 protein, CDR3 DNA. The D gene is left open where the match is weak. Some rows mark clone size as missing; the rest say once, few, many or name a class of expanded clone.

V gene: TRBV10-3
D gene: .
CDR3 length: 11
J gene: TRBJ2-7
clone size: .
CDR3 protein: CAIRVPGYQYF
CDR3 DNA: TGTGCCATCAGGGTACCGGGATATCAGTACTTC

V gene: TRBV20-1
D gene: TRBD1
CDR3 length: 14
J gene: TRBJ1-4
clone size: .
CDR3 protein: CSAPPGQHNEKLFF
CDR3 DNA: TGCAGTGCTCCACCGGGACAGCATAATGAAAAACTGTTTTTT

V gene: TRBV7-6
D gene: TRBD1
CDR3 length: 14
J gene: TRBJ2-3
clone size: .
CDR3 protein: CASSLIDRADTQYF
CDR3 DNA: TGTGCCAGCAGCTTAATAGACAGGGCAGATACGCAGTATTTT

V gene: TRBV21-1
D gene: .
CDR3 length: 10
J gene: TRBJ2-3
clone size: .
CDR3 protein: CASPADTQYF
CDR3 DNA: TGTGCCAGCCCTGCAGATACGCAGTATTTT

V gene: TRBV25-1
D gene: .
CDR3 length: 14
J gene: TRBJ2-1
clone size: .
CDR3 protein: CASSAGRSPNEQFF
CDR3 DNA: TGTGCCAGCAGTGCGGGACGGTCCCCGAATGAGCAGTTCTTC

V gene: TRBV6-1
D gene: TRBD1
CDR3 length: 15
J gene: TRBJ2-7
clone size: .
CDR3 protein: CASSAQQGATYEQYF
CDR3 DNA: TGTGCCAGCAGTGCTCAACAGGGGGCCACCTACGAGCAGTACTTC

V gene: TRBV5-4
D gene: TRBD1
CDR3 length: 13
J gene: TRBJ1-4
clone size: .
CDR3 protein: CASSLTGGEDLFF
CDR3 DNA: TGTGCCAGCAGCTTGACAGGGGGCGAGGATCTGTTTTTT

V gene: TRBV20-1
D gene: .
CDR3 length: 15
J gene: TRBJ2-1
clone size: many
CDR3 protein: CSARDLRDIHNEQFF
CDR3 DNA: TGCAGTGCTAGAGATCTAAGGGATATCCACAATGAGCAGTTCTTC

V gene: TRBV20-1
D gene: TRBD1
CDR3 length: 15
J gene: TRBJ2-7
clone size: few
CDR3 protein: CSARGDTGTGYEQYF
CDR3 DNA: TGCAGTGCTAGAGGGGATACCGGGACAGGCTACGAGCAGTACTTC

V gene: TRBV10-3
D gene: TRBD1
CDR3 length: 15
J gene: TRBJ1-1
clone size: few
CDR3 protein: CAIRGQGRMNTEAFF
CDR3 DNA: TGTGCCATCAGGGGACAGGGAAGGATGAACACTGAAGCTTTCTTT

V gene: TRBV21-1
D gene: .
CDR3 length: 15
J gene: TRBJ2-7
clone size: .
CDR3 protein: CASSKPGQGCNEQYF
CDR3 DNA: TGTGCCAGCAGCAAACCGGGACAGGGGTGTAACGAGCAGTACTTC

V gene: TRBV6-6
D gene: .
CDR3 length: 16
J gene: TRBJ1-1
clone size: .
CDR3 protein: CASSPTGLSSAAEAFF
CDR3 DNA: TGTGCCAGCAGTCCTACGGGTCTCTCCTCCGCCGCTGAAGCTTTCTTT

V gene: TRBV6-5
D gene: .
CDR3 length: 16
J gene: TRBJ2-6
clone size: .
CDR3 protein: CASSYFPGSGANVLTF
CDR3 DNA: TGTGCCAGCAGTTACTTTCCGGGCTCTGGGGCCAACGTCCTGACTTTC

V gene: TRBV7-2
D gene: .
CDR3 length: 14
J gene: TRBJ2-7
clone size: .
CDR3 protein: CASQEGRPAYEQYF
CDR3 DNA: TGTGCCAGCCAAGAAGGCAGGCCCGCCTACGAGCAGTACTTC

V gene: TRBV12-3/TRBV12-4
D gene: TRBD1
CDR3 length: 17
J gene: TRBJ2-1
clone size: .
CDR3 protein: CASSFPSTGSSEDEQFF
CDR3 DNA: TGTGCCAGCAGTTTTCCGTCGACAGGGAGTTCGGAGGATGAGCAGTTCTTC

V gene: TRBV4-3
D gene: .
CDR3 length: 15
J gene: TRBJ2-3
clone size: few
CDR3 protein: CASSIEPNRGDTQYF
CDR3 DNA: TGCGCCAGCAGCATCGAGCCAAATCGGGGAGATACGCAGTATTTT

V gene: TRBV10-2
D gene: TRBD2
CDR3 length: 15
J gene: TRBJ2-3
clone size: .
CDR3 protein: CASSERGVLTDTQYF
CDR3 DNA: TGCGCCAGCAGTGAGCGGGGGGTTCTCACAGATACGCAGTATTTT

V gene: TRBV7-2
D gene: .
CDR3 length: 15
J gene: TRBJ2-1
clone size: .
CDR3 protein: CASSLDPGLYNEQFF
CDR3 DNA: TGTGCCAGCAGCTTAGACCCGGGCTTATACAATGAGCAGTTCTTC

V gene: TRBV6-5
D gene: .
CDR3 length: 13
J gene: TRBJ1-2
clone size: .
CDR3 protein: CASTSLVDYGYTF
CDR3 DNA: TGTGCCAGCACTTCGCTAGTCGACTATGGCTACACCTTC

V gene: TRBV7-2
D gene: TRBD2
CDR3 length: 14
J gene: TRBJ2-1
clone size: many
CDR3 protein: CASSSGLAGGEQFF
CDR3 DNA: TGTGCCAGCAGCTCGGGACTAGCGGGGGGTGAGCAGTTCTTC

V gene: TRBV6-6
D gene: .
CDR3 length: 13
J gene: TRBJ2-4
clone size: .
CDR3 protein: CASSYSRGEEQYF
CDR3 DNA: TGTGCCAGCAGTTACTCCCGGGGTGAGGAGCAGTACTTC

V gene: TRBV2
D gene: .
CDR3 length: 11
J gene: TRBJ2-7
clone size: many
CDR3 protein: CASGLAYEQYF
CDR3 DNA: TGTGCCAGCGGGTTGGCCTACGAGCAGTACTTC

V gene: TRBV11-2
D gene: TRBD1
CDR3 length: 15
J gene: TRBJ2-7
clone size: many
CDR3 protein: CASSSSDRGDYEQYF
CDR3 DNA: TGTGCCAGCAGCTCGTCGGACAGGGGAGACTACGAGCAGTACTTC

V gene: TRBV12-3/TRBV12-4
D gene: .
CDR3 length: 14
J gene: TRBJ2-7
clone size: few
CDR3 protein: CASSLFAGAGEQYF
CDR3 DNA: TGTGCCAGCAGTTTATTCGCGGGGGCGGGGGAGCAGTACTTC

V gene: TRBV25-1
D gene: .
CDR3 length: 14
J gene: TRBJ2-5
clone size: .
CDR3 protein: CASSDPGTGETQYF
CDR3 DNA: TGTGCCAGCAGTGATCCCGGGACCGGGGAGACCCAGTACTTC

V gene: TRBV6-2/TRBV6-3
D gene: .
CDR3 length: 13
J gene: TRBJ2-5
clone size: many
CDR3 protein: CASGETEQETQYF
CDR3 DNA: TGTGCCAGCGGAGAGACAGAGCAAGAGACCCAGTACTTC

V gene: TRBV5-1
D gene: TRBD2
CDR3 length: 17
J gene: TRBJ2-5
clone size: .
CDR3 protein: CASSLDASGGARETQYF
CDR3 DNA: TGCGCCAGCAGCTTGGATGCTAGCGGGGGGGCCCGGGAGACCCAGTACTTC

V gene: TRBV10-3
D gene: TRBD1
CDR3 length: 14
J gene: TRBJ2-7
clone size: .
CDR3 protein: CAISDEGARYEQYF
CDR3 DNA: TGTGCCATCAGTGATGAGGGGGCGAGGTACGAGCAGTACTTC

V gene: TRBV5-1
D gene: .
CDR3 length: 17
J gene: TRBJ2-3
clone size: once
CDR3 protein: CASSLGRNTGSTDTQYF
CDR3 DNA: TGCGCCAGCAGCTTGGGGCGCAACACCGGATCCACAGATACGCAGTATTTT

V gene: TRBV29-1
D gene: .
CDR3 length: 11
J gene: TRBJ2-7
clone size: few
CDR3 protein: CSVQLLYEQYF
CDR3 DNA: TGCAGCGTCCAACTCCTCTACGAGCAGTACTTC

V gene: TRBV11-3
D gene: .
CDR3 length: 15
J gene: TRBJ2-1
clone size: .
CDR3 protein: CASSRAQGGFNEQFF
CDR3 DNA: TGTGCCAGCAGCCGCGCCCAGGGCGGTTTCAATGAGCAGTTCTTC

V gene: TRBV29-1
D gene: .
CDR3 length: 13
J gene: TRBJ1-2
clone size: many
CDR3 protein: CSGIGQGIYGYTF
CDR3 DNA: TGCAGCGGGATCGGGCAGGGGATCTATGGCTACACCTTC

V gene: TRBV7-9
D gene: .
CDR3 length: 15
J gene: TRBJ2-7
clone size: .
CDR3 protein: CASSSADGQSYEQYF
CDR3 DNA: TGTGCCAGCAGCTCCGCGGATGGCCAGTCCTACGAGCAGTACTTC

V gene: TRBV29-1
D gene: TRBD1
CDR3 length: 15
J gene: TRBJ2-5
clone size: .
CDR3 protein: CSVERDRVNVETQYF
CDR3 DNA: TGCAGCGTTGAGAGGGACAGGGTTAACGTGGAGACCCAGTACTTC

V gene: TRBV7-2
D gene: TRBD1
CDR3 length: 14
J gene: TRBJ1-2
clone size: .
CDR3 protein: CASSQDRKNYGYTF
CDR3 DNA: TGTGCCAGCAGCCAGGACAGGAAGAACTATGGCTACACCTTC

V gene: TRBV27
D gene: .
CDR3 length: 14
J gene: TRBJ2-5
clone size: .
CDR3 protein: CASSPLPSWETQYF
CDR3 DNA: TGTGCCAGCAGTCCGCTCCCGTCGTGGGAGACCCAGTACTTC

V gene: TRBV7-2
D gene: .
CDR3 length: 14
J gene: TRBJ2-7
clone size: .
CDR3 protein: CASSLDYQRYEQYF
CDR3 DNA: TGTGCCAGCAGCTTAGATTACCAACGCTACGAGCAGTACTTC

V gene: TRBV7-9
D gene: .
CDR3 length: 14
J gene: TRBJ1-5
clone size: .
CDR3 protein: CASSPPLVNQPQHF
CDR3 DNA: TGTGCCAGCAGTCCCCCCCTCGTCAATCAGCCCCAGCATTTT

V gene: TRBV2
D gene: .
CDR3 length: 13
J gene: TRBJ1-5
clone size: .
CDR3 protein: CASMRVTDQPQHF
CDR3 DNA: TGTGCCAGCATGAGGGTTACCGATCAGCCCCAGCATTTT

V gene: TRBV5-1
D gene: .
CDR3 length: 15
J gene: TRBJ2-3
clone size: few
CDR3 protein: CASRDSGGDTDTQYF
CDR3 DNA: TGCGCCAGCAGAGACTCTGGCGGGGACACAGATACGCAGTATTTT

V gene: TRBV12-3/TRBV12-4
D gene: .
CDR3 length: 14
J gene: TRBJ2-7
clone size: many
CDR3 protein: CASSEQGPHYEQYF
CDR3 DNA: TGTGCCAGCAGTGAACAGGGTCCACACTACGAGCAGTACTTC

V gene: TRBV7-2
D gene: TRBD2
CDR3 length: 14
J gene: TRBJ2-1
clone size: .
CDR3 protein: CASSLVTSGNEQFF
CDR3 DNA: TGTGCCAGCAGCTTAGTGACTAGCGGAAATGAGCAGTTCTTC

V gene: TRBV7-9
D gene: .
CDR3 length: 14
J gene: TRBJ1-6
clone size: few
CDR3 protein: CASSLGANNSPLHF
CDR3 DNA: TGTGCCAGCAGCCTTGGGGCCAATAATTCACCCCTCCACTTT

V gene: TRBV6-6
D gene: .
CDR3 length: 16
J gene: TRBJ2-3
clone size: .
CDR3 protein: CASSPLGPHREDTQYF
CDR3 DNA: TGTGCCAGCAGCCCCCTGGGCCCGCACAGGGAAGATACGCAGTATTTT

V gene: TRBV28
D gene: TRBD1
CDR3 length: 16
J gene: TRBJ2-5
clone size: few
CDR3 protein: CASSSPGGSDRETQYF
CDR3 DNA: TGTGCCAGCAGTTCCCCAGGGGGTAGTGATAGAGAGACCCAGTACTTC

V gene: TRBV6-6
D gene: TRBD2
CDR3 length: 12
J gene: TRBJ2-7
clone size: few
CDR3 protein: CASSRLANEQYF
CDR3 DNA: TGTGCCAGCAGTAGACTAGCAAACGAGCAGTACTTC

V gene: TRBV30
D gene: TRBD2
CDR3 length: 12
J gene: TRBJ2-1
clone size: .
CDR3 protein: CASGGGYSEQFF
CDR3 DNA: TGTGCCTCGGGAGGGGGGTATAGCGAGCAGTTCTTC

V gene: TRBV7-2
D gene: .
CDR3 length: 15
J gene: TRBJ2-4
clone size: .
CDR3 protein: CASTIPGLGKNIQYF
CDR3 DNA: TGTGCCAGCACCATTCCCGGGCTGGGGAAAAACATTCAGTACTTC

V gene: TRBV4-1
D gene: .
CDR3 length: 12
J gene: TRBJ1-1
clone size: few
CDR3 protein: CASSQEHAEAFF
CDR3 DNA: TGCGCCAGCAGCCAAGAGCACGCTGAAGCTTTCTTT

V gene: TRBV29-1
D gene: .
CDR3 length: 14
J gene: TRBJ2-3
clone size: .
CDR3 protein: CSVEGFPGADTQYF
CDR3 DNA: TGCAGCGTTGAAGGATTCCCAGGTGCAGATACGCAGTATTTT

V gene: TRBV27
D gene: .
CDR3 length: 13
J gene: TRBJ2-7
clone size: many
CDR3 protein: CASSFAGSYEQYF
CDR3 DNA: TGTGCCAGCAGTTTTGCAGGATCGTACGAGCAGTACTTC

V gene: TRBV29-1
D gene: TRBD2
CDR3 length: 17
J gene: TRBJ2-7
clone size: .
CDR3 protein: CSVRRVSGGLSSYEQYF
CDR3 DNA: TGCAGCGTTCGTCGGGTCAGCGGGGGGCTTAGCTCCTACGAGCAGTACTTC

V gene: TRBV12-3/TRBV12-4
D gene: TRBD1
CDR3 length: 13
J gene: TRBJ2-1
clone size: .
CDR3 protein: CASMGQGNDEQFF
CDR3 DNA: TGTGCCAGCATGGGACAGGGTAACGATGAGCAGTTCTTC

V gene: TRBV29-1
D gene: .
CDR3 length: 12
J gene: TRBJ2-3
clone size: once
CDR3 protein: CSSPGEADTQYF
CDR3 DNA: TGCAGCTCCCCAGGGGAGGCAGATACGCAGTATTTT

V gene: TRBV27
D gene: .
CDR3 length: 17
J gene: TRBJ1-6
clone size: .
CDR3 protein: CASSPTGGGSYNSPLHF
CDR3 DNA: TGTGCCAGCAGTCCGACTGGGGGAGGATCCTATAATTCACCCCTCCACTTT